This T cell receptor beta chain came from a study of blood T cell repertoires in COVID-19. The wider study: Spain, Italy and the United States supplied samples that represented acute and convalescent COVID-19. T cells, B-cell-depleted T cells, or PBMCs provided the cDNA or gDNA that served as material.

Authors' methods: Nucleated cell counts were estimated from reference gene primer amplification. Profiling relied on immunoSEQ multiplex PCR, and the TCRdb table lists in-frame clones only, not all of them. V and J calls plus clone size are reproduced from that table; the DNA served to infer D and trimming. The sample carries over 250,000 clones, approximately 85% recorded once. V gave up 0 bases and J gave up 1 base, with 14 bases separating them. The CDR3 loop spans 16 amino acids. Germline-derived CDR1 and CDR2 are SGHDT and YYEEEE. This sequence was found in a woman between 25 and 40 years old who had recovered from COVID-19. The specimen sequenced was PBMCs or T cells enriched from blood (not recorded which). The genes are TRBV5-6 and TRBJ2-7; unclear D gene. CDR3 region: CASSLVGGAHSYEQYF. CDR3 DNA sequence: TGTGCCAGCAGCTTGGTAGGCGGAGCCCATTCCTACGAGCAGTACTTC.